This T cell receptor beta chain is drawn from a study of beta chain features in type 1 diabetes. The sequenced template was cDNA made from the entire isolated RNA. Profiling relied on immunoSEQ multiplex PCR, and the TCRdb table lists in-frame clones only, not all of them. The sample has roughly 250,000 clones; roughly 9.6% are singletons. This clone was counted a few times. With 5 bases clipped from V and 5 bases from J, the junction kept 7 bases outside the gene matches. From germline, CDR1 is MNHEY and CDR2 SVGAGI. This CDR3 comprises 14 residues. J is TRBJ2-5 and V is TRBV6-5; 8 bases are a match to TRBD2. The origin of this receptor is a young woman in good health. Material for sequencing was naive CD4+ T cells from blood. The CDR3 bases are TGTGCCAGCAGTGTCGGGAGGGCCGGGGAGACCCAGTACTTC. It yields the protein CASSVGRAGETQYF.